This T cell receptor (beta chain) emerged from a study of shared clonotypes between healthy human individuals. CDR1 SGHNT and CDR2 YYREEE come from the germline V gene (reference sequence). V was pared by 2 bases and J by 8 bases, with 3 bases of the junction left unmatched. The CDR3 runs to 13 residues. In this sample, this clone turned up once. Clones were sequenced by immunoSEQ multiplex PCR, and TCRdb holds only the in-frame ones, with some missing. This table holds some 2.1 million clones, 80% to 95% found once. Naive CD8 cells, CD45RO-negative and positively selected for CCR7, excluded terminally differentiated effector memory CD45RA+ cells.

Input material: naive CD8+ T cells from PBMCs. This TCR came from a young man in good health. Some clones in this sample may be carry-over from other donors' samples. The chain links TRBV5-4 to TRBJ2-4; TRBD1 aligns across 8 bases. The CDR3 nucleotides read TGTGCCAGCAGCTTTGACAGGGGACACATTCAGTACTTC. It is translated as CASSFDRGHIQYF.